The 14 T cell receptor beta chains in this list originate from one sample, sequenced in a study of blood T cell repertoires in COVID-19. This table comes from immunoSEQ multiplex PCR, and its TCRdb copy is limited to in-frame clones, with some not included. The sample lists 150,000 to 200,000 clones, more than 80% occurring once. The sequenced material came from peripheral blood. The receptors derive from a middle-aged woman with COVID-19, enrolled during active disease.

The chain uses TRBV7-8 and TRBJ2-5; 8 bases fit TRBD1. V dropped 5 bases and J dropped 2; count of bases not matched to a gene: 7. The CDR3 totals 15 residues. Germline assignment: CDR1 SGHVS and CDR2 FQNEAQ. CDR3 nucleotide sequence: TGTGCCAGCAGCGGACCCGGACAGGGTCAAGAGACCCAGTACTTC. Translating it yields CASSGPGQGQETQYF.

The V and J genes are TRBV5-6 and TRBJ2-1, with 9 bases matching TRBD2. The length of the CDR3 is 15 residues. V trimming: 1 base; J trimming: 8 bases; junction bases outside the gene matches: 7. The germline CDR1 and CDR2 sequences are SGHDT and YYEEEE. The CDR3 DNA follows: TGTGCCAGCAGCTTGCTTAGCGGGAGTCTCTATGAGCAGTTCTTC. This encodes CASSLLSGSLYEQFF.

The V call is TRBV25-1, the J call TRBJ2-1; maybe TRBD2 (5 bases). CDR3 length: 13 amino acids. Germline assignment: CDR1 MGHDK and CDR2 SYGVNS. Trimming removed 4 bases at V and 5 bases at J, with 9 bases between. Here the CDR3 DNA reads TGTGCCAGCAGTGGCACGGGGAACAATGAGCAGTTCTTC. Encoded protein: CASSGTGNNEQFF.

The chain joins TRBV5-1 to TRBJ2-7; D might be TRBD1 (5 bases). Looked up from germline, CDR1 is SGHRS and CDR2 is YFSETQ. V was clipped by 0 bases and J by 5 bases, with 12 bases between them. The CDR3 is made up of 14 amino acids. The CDR3 region is CASSLALRVDEQYF. The CDR3 DNA sequence: TGCGCCAGCAGCTTGGCCCTCAGGGTCGACGAGCAGTACTTC.

This clone has a handful of counts. This rearrangement joins TRBV24-1 to TRBJ2-3, with 9 bases that match TRBD2. The CDR3 is 15 amino acids. Unmatched junction bases numbered 7, after V lost 6 bases and J lost 4 bases. CDR1 and CDR2 from the germline V gene are KGHDR and SFDVKD. The CDR3 nucleotides read TGTGCCACCAGTTGGGCGGGAGGGCCGCCAGATACGCAGTATTTT. Translated: CATSWAGGPPDTQYF.

This clone has a count of ten or more. This chain joins TRBV4-1 and TRBJ1-5; 7 nucleotides align to TRBD1. Germline-derived CDR1 and CDR2 are MGHRA and YSYEKL. CDR3 length: 14 residues. V gave up 4 bases and J gave up 1 base; unmatched junction bases: 1. CDR3 nucleotides: TGCGCCAGCAGCCTGGACAGGAGCAATCAGCCCCAGCATTTT. It translates to CASSLDRSNQPQHF.

The V and J genes are TRBV19 and TRBJ1-3; D uncertain. Per the germline V gene, CDR1 is LNHDA and CDR2 is SQIVND (reference sequence). Deletions cut 3 bases from V and 4 bases from J, with 7 bases between. CDR3 length: 13 residues. Here the CDR3 reads CASSMENGNTIYF. In DNA form, the CDR3 reads TGTGCCAGTAGTATGGAGAACGGAAACACCATATATTTT. The complete variable domain, with remaining parts taken from reference TRBV19 and TRBJ1-3, reads DGGITQSPKYLFRKEGQNVTLSCEQNLNHDAMYWYRQDPGQGLRLIYYSQIVNDFQKGDIAEGYSVSREKKESFPLTVTSAQKNPTAFYLCASSMENGNTIYFGEGSWLTVV.

The sample holds a few counts of this clone. The chain combines TRBV27 with TRBJ1-6; D gene uncertain. V lost 7 bases and J lost 0, with 13 bases in between. The CDR3 totals 16 residues. CDR1 and CDR2 from the germline V gene are MNHEY and SMNVEV (reference sequence). The CDR3 DNA follows: TGTGCCAGCACCCGGACCGGGAACTCCTATAATTCACCCCTCCACTTT. Translated, it gives CASTRTGNSYNSPLHF.

The chain couples TRBV6-5 to TRBJ2-1; 8 nucleotides line up with TRBD2. Germline CDR1 and CDR2: MNHEY and SVGAGI. Unmatched junction bases numbered 8, after V lost 0 bases and J lost 10 bases. The CDR3 length is 15 residues. The CDR3 spells CASSYSTLASGEQFF. For the CDR3, the DNA is TGTGCCAGCAGTTACTCGACTCTCGCTAGCGGGGAGCAGTTCTTC.

The chain combines TRBV28 with TRBJ2-5; D may be TRBD2 (5 bases). The CDR3 runs to 13 residues. V lost 6 bases and J lost 4, with 12 bases in between. Germline CDR1 reads MDHEN; CDR2 reads SYDVKM. CDR3 protein: CASSGKGVETQYF. CDR3 DNA sequence: TGTGCCAGCAGCGGCAAGGGAGTAGAGACCCAGTACTTC.

V and J are TRBV5-5 and TRBJ2-2, with D possibly TRBD1 on 6 matching bases. CDR3 length: 15 amino acids. The germline gives CDR1 SGHKS, CDR2 YYEKEE (reference sequence). V lost 4 bases and J 6 bases, leaving 16 bases between the germline ends. In nucleotides, the CDR3 is TGTGCCAGCAGCAAAAGACAGGACTCTCCCGGGGAGCTGTTTTTT. Translated: CASSKRQDSPGELFF.

This sequence joins TRBV19 and TRBJ1-5; possibly TRBD1 for D (6 bases). Germline CDR1 reads LNHDA; CDR2 reads SQIVND (reference sequence). This CDR3 contains 15 residues. V was shortened by 7 bases and J by 4 bases, with 17 bases between the two germline ends. CDR3 DNA sequence: TGTGCCAGTACCATCCAGGGACATGTGAATCAGCCCCAGCATTTT. Residues: CASTIQGHVNQPQHF.

The chain carries TRBV27 and TRBJ1-5; no clear D gene. The CDR3 covers 13 residues. The V end lost 0 bases, the J end lost 6 bases, and 6 bases lay between the germline ends. Germline V lookup: CDR1 MNHEY, CDR2 SMNVEV (reference sequence). The CDR3 DNA reads as TGTGCCAGCAGTTTATCCGGGTTTCAGCCCCAGCATTTT. This translates into CASSLSGFQPQHF.

The chain is built from TRBV15 and TRBJ2-3, with a possible D match to TRBD1 (5 bases). The CDR3 is 16 residues long. The V end was cut by 7 bases, the J end by 0 bases, with 17 bases between. Per the germline V gene, CDR1 is LNHNV and CDR2 is YYDKDF (reference sequence). The CDR3 nucleotides read TGTGCCACCAAAGAAGGCACAGGAGTAAGCACAGATACGCAGTATTTT. It translates to CATKEGTGVSTDTQYF.